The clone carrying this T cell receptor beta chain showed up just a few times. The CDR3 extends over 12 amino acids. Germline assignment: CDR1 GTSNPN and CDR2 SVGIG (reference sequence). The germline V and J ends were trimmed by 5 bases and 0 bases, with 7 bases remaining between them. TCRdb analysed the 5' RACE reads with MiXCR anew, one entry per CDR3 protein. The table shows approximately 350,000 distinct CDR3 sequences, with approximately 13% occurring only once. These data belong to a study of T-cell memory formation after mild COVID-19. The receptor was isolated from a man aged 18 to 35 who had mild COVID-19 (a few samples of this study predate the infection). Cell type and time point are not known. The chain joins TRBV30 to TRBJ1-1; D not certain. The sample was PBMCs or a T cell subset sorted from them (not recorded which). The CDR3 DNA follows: TGTGCCTGGCAGGTTCTGAACACTGAAGCTTTCTTT. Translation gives CAWQVLNTEAFF.